Shown below are 30 T cell receptor beta chains from a single sample sequenced in a study of cytomegalovirus exposure and HLA in healthy donors. Primers for the PCR totalled 60 Vbeta and 13 Jbeta. The repertoire was sequenced with immunoSEQ multiplex PCR; TCRdb's copy has only in-frame clones and lacks some. The table records 150,000 or so clones, roughly 79% of them present only once. Sequences were obtained from PBMCs. The receptors come from a woman aged 45-59 years in good health and CMV-seropositive.

This chain links TRBV21-1 with TRBJ1-2; the table names TRBD1, a call not compared with the DNA. TRBV21-1 is described as a pseudogene. There are 14 residues in the CDR3. The CDR3: CASSSTGIDYGYTF. The CDR3 region has the DNA TGTGCCAGCAGCTCGACAGGGATCGACTATGGCTACACCTTC.

The gene calls are TRBV7-8 and TRBJ1-4; unclear D gene. The CDR3 has 17 amino acids. The V end was cut by 1 base, the J end by 0 bases, with 12 bases between. Germline values: CDR1 SGHVS, CDR2 FQNEAQ. The CDR3 reads CASSLGHSVTTNEKLFF. The CDR3 DNA is TGTGCCAGCAGCTTAGGACATTCAGTGACAACTAATGAAAAACTGTTTTTT.

This rearrangement joins TRBV5-6 to TRBJ1-6; the D gene is possibly TRBD1 (5 bases). V lost 2 bases and J lost 8, with 11 bases in between. Per the germline V gene, CDR1 is SGHDT and CDR2 is YYEEEE. CDR3 length: 14 amino acids. The CDR3 DNA follows: TGTGCCAGCAGCTTTGGGGGAGGGGATTCACCCCTCCACTTT. This encodes CASSFGGGDSPLHF.

The gene calls are TRBV5-1 and TRBJ2-1, with TRBD2 matching over 11 bases. The CDR3 length is 16 residues. V dropped 3 bases and J dropped 7; count of bases not matched to a gene: 9. CDR1 is SGHRS, CDR2 YFSETQ, per germline. CDR3 nucleotide sequence: TGCGCCAGCAGCTCCGGGACTAGCGGTTTAATAAATGAGCAGTTCTTC. This translates into CASSSGTSGLINEQFF.

This clone has a handful of counts. The chain employs TRBV30 and TRBJ1-4, with 9 bases that match TRBD1. The CDR3 is 14 residues long. The germline CDR1 and CDR2 sequences are GTSNPN and SVGIG (reference sequence). V was pared by 2 bases and J by 8 bases, with 6 bases of the junction left unmatched. CDR3 nucleotides: TGTGCCTGGAGTTACAGGGGGCGGCGGGAAAAACTGTTTTTT. It is translated as CAWSYRGRREKLFF.

The J gene is TRBJ2-1, the V gene TRBV11-3, with TRBD2 identical over 9 bases. There are 15 residues in the CDR3. Germline CDR1 is SGHNT and CDR2 is YENEEA. The V segment lost 7 bases and the J segment 2 bases; nucleotides outside the gene matches: 6. For the CDR3, the DNA is TGTGCCAGCAATGGGGCGGGGGGGCCCTACAATGAGCAGTTCTTC. It is translated as CASNGAGGPYNEQFF.

The genes are TRBV11-2 and TRBJ2-5; unclear D gene. Germline CDR1 and CDR2: SGHAT and FQNNGV. The CDR3 loop spans 13 amino acids. V gave up 1 base and J gave up 7 bases, with 10 bases separating them. For the CDR3, the DNA is TGTGCCAGCAGCTTAGGCCTAGTCGGGACCCAGTACTTC. Translating it yields CASSLGLVGTQYF. The full variable domain, its missing parts supplied by reference TRBV11-2 and TRBJ2-5, is EAGVAQSPRYKIIEKRQSVAFWCNPISGHATLYWYQQILGQGPKLLIQFQNNGVVDDSQLPKDRFSAERLKGVDSTLKIQPAKLEDSAVYLCASSLGLVGTQYFGPGTRLLVL.

V usage is TRBV19 and J usage is TRBJ1-6; unclear D gene. V was cut by 2 bases and J by 6 bases, with 8 bases left in between. The CDR3 has 14 residues. Germline CDR1 LNHDA, CDR2 SQIVND (reference sequence). CDR3 in DNA: TGTGCCAGTAGTATACCAGCTAGTAATTCACCCCTCCACTTT. It specifies CASSIPASNSPLHF.

CDR3 in DNA: TGTGCCAGCAGTTTAGCCGGGACAGGGACGAACACTGAAGCTTTCTTT. As protein: CASSLAGTGTNTEAFF. This rearrangement joins TRBV28 to TRBJ1-1; 9 nucleotides agree with TRBD1. Germline lookup yields CDR1 MDHEN and CDR2 SYDVKM. V trimming: 2 bases; J trimming: 1 base; junction bases outside the gene matches: 5. This CDR3 is built from 16 residues. Full variable domain (outside the CDR3, taken from reference TRBV28 and TRBJ1-1): DVKVTQSSRYLVKRTGEKVFLECVQDMDHENMFWYRQDPGLGLRLIYFSYDVKMKEKGDIPEGYSVSREKKERFSLILESASTNQTSMYLCASSLAGTGTNTEAFFGQGTRLTVV.

The CDR3 spells CASSVRLAGGYNEQFF. In DNA form, the CDR3 reads TGTGCCAGCAGCGTCCGACTAGCGGGGGGCTACAATGAGCAGTTCTTC. The chain recombines TRBV11-2 with TRBJ2-1; TRBD2 agrees at 13 bases. J lost 3 bases, V lost 5 bases, and 4 bases had no gene match. The CDR3 runs 16 residues. CDR1 and CDR2 (germline): SGHAT, FQNNGV.

The chain has TRBV6-5 and TRBJ2-1, with 7 bases lining up with TRBD2. CDR3 length: 16 amino acids. The trim removed 2 bases at V and 4 bases at J, leaving 8 bases unmatched. Germline V gene sequence: CDR1 MNHEY, CDR2 SVGAGI. The chain's CDR3 is CASSYGAGSEYNEQFF. DNA of the CDR3: TGTGCCAGCAGTTACGGAGCGGGGTCTGAGTACAATGAGCAGTTCTTC.

This clone was observed a few times. The CDR3 reads CASNPGGSNEKLFF. The CDR3 DNA reads as TGTGCCAGTAACCCGGGGGGGTCTAATGAAAAACTGTTTTTT. The rearrangement joins TRBV19 to TRBJ1-4; a possible D gene is TRBD1 (5 bases). The CDR3 sequence is 14 residues long. CDR1 LNHDA and CDR2 SQIVND come from the germline V gene (reference sequence). V was clipped by 7 bases and J by 3 bases, with 12 bases between them.

This sequence joins TRBV6-6 and TRBJ2-7; D is perhaps TRBD1 (6 bases). The V gene's germline CDR1 is MNHNY and CDR2 SVGAGI (reference sequence). The CDR3 is made up of 14 amino acids. The ends were cut back, 5 bases at V and 7 bases at J, with 18 bases in the middle. The DNA of the CDR3 is TGTGCCAGCAGTACTATCAGGGGTTTGAGGGAGCAGTACTTC. Protein product: CASSTIRGLREQYF.

The chain links TRBV7-8 to TRBJ1-1; a possible D gene is TRBD1 (6 bases). The germline V gene has CDR1 SGHVS and CDR2 FQNEAQ. The CDR3 spans 13 residues. V was cut by 7 bases and J by 6 bases, with 15 bases left in between. CDR3 residues: CASIQQGFSEAFF. The CDR3 DNA follows: TGTGCCAGCATCCAACAGGGTTTTTCTGAAGCTTTCTTT.

This clone was recorded a few times. The CDR3 DNA sequence: TGTGCCAGCAGCCAAGGGGGAATCGGGGCCGGGGAGCTGTTTTTT. It yields the protein CASSQGGIGAGELFF. The genes are TRBV4-2 and TRBJ2-2, with a tentative D call TRBD2 (5 bases). The V gene's germline CDR1 is LGHNA and CDR2 YNFKEQ. The CDR3 is 15 residues long. V lost 1 base and J 6 bases, leaving 12 bases between the germline ends.

This clone was picked up one time. V gene TRBV5-1 combines with J gene TRBJ2-2; no clear D gene. The germline V gene encodes CDR1 SGHRS and CDR2 YFSETQ. The length of the CDR3 is 15 residues. Trimming stripped 1 base from V and 2 bases from J, with 9 bases between. In DNA, the CDR3 is TGCGCCAGCAGCTTGAACAGAGCAAACACCGGGGAGCTGTTTTTT. It is translated as CASSLNRANTGELFF.

On this clone itself: The junction does not match germline at one end; this may be a read error. V usage is TRBV6-6 and J usage is TRBJ1-2, with 9 bases that match TRBD1. Germline V gives CDR1 MNHNY, CDR2 SVGAGI (reference sequence). CDR3 length equals 15 residues. The DNA of the CDR3 is TGTGCCAGCAGTGACTCGGGACAGGGTAGCTATGGCTACACCTTC. Its translation: CASSDSGQGSYGYTF.

V usage is TRBV2 and J usage is TRBJ2-7; 8 bases match TRBD1. The V gene's germline CDR1 is SNHLY and CDR2 FYNNEI. J gave up 2 bases and V 7 bases, and 16 bases lay outside the gene matches. CDR3 length: 17 amino acids. The CDR3 is CASTDRAGQGAPYEQYF. Here the CDR3 DNA reads TGTGCCAGCACCGATCGGGCGGGGCAGGGGGCCCCCTACGAGCAGTACTTC.

The chain has TRBV19 and TRBJ2-7; D may be TRBD1 (5 bases). CDR1 is LNHDA, CDR2 SQIVND, per germline (reference sequence). The CDR3 spans 15 residues. The germline V and J ends were trimmed by 1 base and 4 bases, with 14 bases remaining between them. The CDR3 DNA is TGTGCCAGTAGTATAGCTGCGGACACTCGTTACGAGCAGTACTTC. Its protein product is CASSIAADTRYEQYF.

This clone has a single count. The chain couples TRBV7-6 to TRBJ2-2; possibly TRBD2 for D (6 bases). Trimming pared 4 bases from V and 2 bases from J, leaving 23 bases between. This CDR3 is 19 amino acids long. In germline, CDR1 is SGHVS, CDR2 FNYEAQ. DNA for the CDR3: TGTGCCAGCAGCTCCAGAAGGCGGGATGGCAGGGCCAACACCGGGGAGCTGTTTTTT. Its protein is CASSSRRRDGRANTGELFF.

A word on this clone: The junction departs from germline at one end; a sequencing error may be responsible. This chain uses TRBV28 with TRBJ2-6; perhaps TRBD1 as D (5 bases). This CDR3 has 14 amino acids. CDR1 is MDHEN and CDR2 is SYDVKM in the germline V gene. The CDR3 DNA sequence: TGTGCCAGCAGTTTTACTTCTGGGGCCAACGGCCTGACTTTC. Amino acids: CASSFTSGANGLTF. The full variable domain, in which reference TRBV28 and TRBJ2-6 provide the parts outside the CDR3, is DVKVTQSSRYLVKRTGEKVFLECVQDMDHENMFWYRQDPGLGLRLIYFSYDVKMKEKGDIPEGYSVSREKKERFSLILESASTNQTSMYLCASSFTSGANGLTFGAGSRLTVL.

This clone came up once. The chain joins TRBV14 to TRBJ2-6; 7 bases are a match to TRBD1. Trimming took 4 bases from V and 9 from J; bases not matched to a gene: 9. The CDR3 contains 15 residues. The germline V gene has CDR1 SGHDN and CDR2 FVKESK. CDR3 in amino acids: CASSRRTGRGNVLTF. CDR3 DNA: TGTGCCAGCAGCCGACGGACAGGCCGCGGCAACGTCCTGACTTTC.

This clone was observed once. This chain joins TRBV5-6 and TRBJ1-4; D uncertain. The CDR3 spans 16 residues. V was cut by 1 base and J by 4 bases, with 14 bases left in between. Germline V lookup: CDR1 SGHDT, CDR2 YYEEEE. CDR3 sequence (DNA): TGTGCCAGCAGCTTGTCTCCGAGTGCGGGTAATGAAAAACTGTTTTTT. It codes for CASSLSPSAGNEKLFF.

This chain links TRBV6-5 with TRBJ2-5; 10 bases are shared with TRBD1. The J segment lost 5 bases and the V segment lost 6 bases, leaving 9 bases of the junction unmatched. Germline V gene sequence: CDR1 MNHEY, CDR2 SVGAGI. The CDR3 contains 15 residues. The CDR3 region is CASRRQGAGEETQYF. DNA for the CDR3: TGTGCCAGCAGACGACAGGGGGCTGGTGAGGAGACCCAGTACTTC.

CDR3 loop: CASSLAAGQGAQQPQHF. CDR3 coding DNA: TGTGCCAGCAGCTTAGCGGCGGGACAGGGGGCTCAACAGCCCCAGCATTTT. This sequence joins TRBV7-6 and TRBJ1-5, with 12 bases matching TRBD1. The CDR3 consists of 17 residues. Germline assignment: CDR1 SGHVS and CDR2 FNYEAQ. Trimming took 0 bases from V and 7 from J; bases not matched to a gene: 7.

The genes are TRBV9 and TRBJ2-3; D is perhaps TRBD1 (6 bases). V lost 4 bases and J 2 bases, leaving 8 bases between the germline ends. CDR3 length: 13 residues. Germline assignment: CDR1 SGDLS and CDR2 YYNGEE. The CDR3 DNA follows: TGTGCCAGCAGCCAGGGGCACACAGATACGCAGTATTTT. Translation: CASSQGHTDTQYF.

The gene calls are TRBV25-1 and TRBJ2-1; TRBD2 aligns across 10 bases. Germline assignment: CDR1 MGHDK and CDR2 SYGVNS. Germline trimming cut 3 bases from V and 9 bases from J; bases unmatched to any gene: 11. This CDR3 contains 16 residues. Here the CDR3 DNA reads TGTGCCAGCAGTGATTCCCGGCTAGCGGGAGTGGGTGAGCAGTTCTTC. Amino acid sequence: CASSDSRLAGVGEQFF.

The V call is TRBV7-8, the J call TRBJ1-5, with D uncertain. CDR3 length: 19 amino acids. Germline assignment: CDR1 SGHVS and CDR2 FQNEAQ. Trimming cost V 0 bases and J 4 bases, with 22 bases left between them. This chain's CDR3 is CASSLAGLYSDLPNQPQHF. CDR3 DNA: TGTGCCAGCAGCTTAGCGGGCCTTTATTCCGACCTCCCGAATCAGCCCCAGCATTTT.

There are a few counts of this clone. The rearrangement uses TRBV6-5 and TRBJ2-2; D possibly corresponds to TRBD2 (6 bases). Germline CDR1 is MNHEY and CDR2 is SVGAGI. V lost 6 bases and J lost 8, with 16 bases in between. The CDR3 contains 14 residues. DNA for the CDR3: TGTGCCAGCAGCTCGGGACTGGCAAGGGGGGAGCTGTTTTTT. Its protein is CASSSGLARGELFF.

The chain has TRBV27 and TRBJ1-5; D unresolved. CDR1 is MNHEY and CDR2 is SMNVEV in the germline V gene (reference sequence). The V end lost 3 bases, the J end lost 1 base, and 7 bases lay between the germline ends. This CDR3 is 14 amino acids long. This CDR3 reads CASSFISSNQPQHF. The CDR3 nucleotides read TGTGCCAGCAGTTTTATTAGCAGCAATCAGCCCCAGCATTTT.